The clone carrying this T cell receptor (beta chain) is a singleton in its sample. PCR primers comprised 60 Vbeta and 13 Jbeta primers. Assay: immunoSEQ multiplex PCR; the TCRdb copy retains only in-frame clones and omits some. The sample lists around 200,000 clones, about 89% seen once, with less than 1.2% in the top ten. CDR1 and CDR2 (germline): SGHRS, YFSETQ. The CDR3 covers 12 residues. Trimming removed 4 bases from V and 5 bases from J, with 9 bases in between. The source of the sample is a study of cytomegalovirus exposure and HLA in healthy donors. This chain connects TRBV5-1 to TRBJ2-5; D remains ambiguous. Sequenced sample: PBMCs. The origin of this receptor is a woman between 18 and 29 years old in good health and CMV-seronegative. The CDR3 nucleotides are TGCGCCAGCAGCCAAGAGAGGGAGACCCAGTACTTC. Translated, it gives CASSQERETQYF.